Following are 28 T cell receptor beta chains from one sample sequenced in a study of CD8 T cells in ankylosing spondylitis (TCRdb year 2017). Study-wide findings and limitations: A TCR beta motif made up of roughly eight highly homologous amino acid variants appeared to be characteristic of blood from ankylosing spondylitis patients.

These receptors have no known antigen. Libraries were built with 5' RACE. TCRdb lists the instrument as Illumina HiSeq 2500. TCRdb reran the public reads through fastp at Q25 and MiXCR, keeping productive beta chains. Every distinct CDR3 protein forms one entry, paired with its most common genes and DNA. The sample data list 100,000 to 150,000 distinct CDR3 sequences, and 17% of these were observed just once. The ten biggest clones cover around a third of the sample. Sequencing used blood, either unsorted or a sorted T cell fraction (not recorded which). These receptors all come from a male donor with ankylosing spondylitis.

This chain uses TRBV12-3 or TRBV12-4 with TRBJ2-4; D possibly corresponds to TRBD1 (6 bases). This CDR3 has 15 amino acids. Deletions cut 6 bases from V and 1 base from J, with 13 bases between. The CDR3 nucleotides read TGTGCCAGCAGCGAAACGGACAGCGCCAAAAACATTCAGTACTTC. It is translated as CASSETDSAKNIQYF.

This clonotype was observed a few times. The chain employs TRBV20-1 and TRBJ2-7; perhaps TRBD2 as D (5 bases). Germline CDR1 DFQATT, CDR2 SNEGSKA (reference sequence). The CDR3 loop spans 11 amino acids. Trimming pared 5 bases from V and 3 bases from J, leaving 8 bases between. The chain's CDR3 is CSAAGGYEQYF. DNA for the CDR3: TGCAGTGCTGCGGGCGGCTACGAGCAGTACTTC.

A few counts support this clonotype. The V and J genes are TRBV4-1 and TRBJ2-7; a weak D match, TRBD2 (5 bases). Germline CDR1 MGHRA, CDR2 YSYEKL. Trimming pared 3 bases from V and 4 bases from J, leaving 16 bases between. The CDR3 is 15 amino acids. The DNA of the CDR3 is TGCGCCAGCAGCCATCTTGCTAGCCCTGGGTACGAGCAGTACTTC. This translates into CASSHLASPGYEQYF.

The rearrangement joins TRBV18 to TRBJ2-7; 7 bases match TRBD1. The CDR3 covers 14 residues. After removal of 3 bases from V and 0 bases from J, the junction contained 2 bases not matched to a gene. Germline V gene data show CDR1 as KGHSH and CDR2 as LQKENI. CDR3 bases: TGTGCCAGCTCACCGGGACAGTTCTCCTACGAGCAGTACTTC. Amino acids: CASSPGQFSYEQYF.

The chain employs TRBV29-1 and TRBJ1-2; no firm D call. The CDR3 length is 11 residues. The ends were cut back, 3 bases at V and 4 bases at J, with 6 bases in the middle. CDR1 and CDR2 from the germline V gene are SQVTM and ANQGSEA. DNA for the CDR3: TGCAGCGTTGAGGGTATCTATGGCTACACCTTC. Protein sequence: CSVEGIYGYTF.

The chain recombines TRBV6-5 with TRBJ2-2, with D tentatively TRBD1 (6 bases). CDR1 and CDR2 (germline): MNHEY, SVGAGI. Trimming took off 5 bases at V and 10 bases at J, with 8 bases between the two ends. The CDR3 is 11 amino acids. CDR3 residues: CASSTGKELFF. The CDR3 DNA sequence: TGTGCCAGCAGTACAGGGAAGGAGCTGTTTTTT.

This clonotype showed up just a few times. The chain links TRBV9 to TRBJ2-7, with D perhaps TRBD1 or TRBD2 (5 bases each). V lost 2 bases and J lost 3, with 12 bases in between. CDR3 length: 14 amino acids. CDR1 and CDR2 (germline): SGDLS, YYNGEE. The CDR3 loop is CASSVGTLGYEQYF. DNA of the CDR3: TGTGCCAGCAGCGTTGGGACCTTAGGCTACGAGCAGTACTTC.

This clonotype has at least ten counts. The rearrangement links TRBV6-1 to TRBJ1-5; D might be TRBD1 (6 bases). The CDR3 runs 15 residues. Trimming took off 6 bases at V and 0 bases at J, with 12 bases between the two ends. Looked up from germline, CDR1 is MNHNS and CDR2 is SASEGT. The CDR3 here is CASSEQGYSNQPQHF. The CDR3 DNA reads as TGTGCCAGCAGCGAACAGGGCTATAGCAATCAGCCCCAGCATTTT.

V is TRBV7-9 and J is TRBJ1-2; 7 bases fit TRBD1. The V gene's germline CDR1 is SEHNR and CDR2 FQNEAQ (reference sequence). The CDR3 consists of 16 residues. V shed 2 bases, J shed 2 bases, and the junction held 8 bases outside the gene matches. The CDR3 region is CASSLREDRMNYGYTF. The CDR3 nucleotides read TGTGCCAGCAGCTTACGAGAGGACAGGATGAACTATGGCTACACCTTC.

The J gene is TRBJ1-3, the V gene TRBV4-1, with D possibly matching TRBD1 (6 bases). The germline V and J ends were trimmed by 10 bases and 4 bases, with 8 bases remaining between them. The V gene's germline CDR1 is MGHRA and CDR2 YSYEKL. This CDR3 is built from 11 residues. CDR3: CATRGGNTIYF. In nucleotides, the CDR3 is TGCGCCACCAGGGGCGGAAACACCATATATTTT.

This clonotype was seen at least ten times. The chain combines TRBV20-1 with TRBJ2-1; D might be TRBD2 (5 bases). The CDR3 is made up of 14 amino acids. V shed 0 bases and J shed 3 bases, with 9 bases lying between them. CDR1 DFQATT and CDR2 SNEGSKA come from the germline V gene (reference sequence). The CDR3 DNA follows: TGCAGTGCTAGAGAGGGAGCCCTCTACAATGAGCAGTTCTTC. As protein: CSAREGALYNEQFF.

The chain is built from TRBV7-9 and TRBJ1-1; no definite D call. The germline gives CDR1 SEHNR, CDR2 FQNEAQ (reference sequence). Deletions cut 3 bases from V and 3 bases from J, with 14 bases between. This CDR3 is 15 amino acids long. The CDR3 loop reads CASSFSRPVDTEAFF. CDR3 sequence (DNA): TGTGCCAGCAGCTTTTCTCGACCCGTGGACACTGAAGCTTTCTTT.

This clonotype has only a few counts. As DNA, the CDR3 is TGCGCCAGCAGCCCAGTAGCGGGAGGGCCCTACACCGGGGAGCTGTTTTTT. Its translation is CASSPVAGGPYTGELFF. The rearrangement uses TRBV4-1 and TRBJ2-2, with 11 bases aligning to TRBD2. In germline, CDR1 is MGHRA, CDR2 YSYEKL. The length of the CDR3 is 17 residues. V gave up 4 bases and J gave up 3 bases; unmatched junction bases: 7.

The DNA of the CDR3 is TGTGCCAGCAGAGCGCGGGCCAGGGCCAGCTCCTACGAGCAGTACTTC. Translation: CASRARARASSYEQYF. The chain employs TRBV28 and TRBJ2-7, with D possibly being TRBD1 or TRBD2 (5 bases each). CDR3 length equals 16 residues. The V end was cut by 6 bases, the J end by 0 bases, with 18 bases between. Looked up from germline, CDR1 is MDHEN and CDR2 is SYDVKM. Together with reference TRBV28 and TRBJ2-7, the CDR3 gives the full variable domain: DVKVTQSSRYLVKRTGEKVFLECVQDMDHENMFWYRQDPGLGLRLIYFSYDVKMKEKGDIPEGYSVSREKKERFSLILESASTNQTSMYLCASRARARASSYEQYFGPGTRLTVT.

The chain has TRBV6-1 and TRBJ2-7; D ambiguous. Germline-derived CDR1 and CDR2 are MNHNS and SASEGT. V was clipped by 4 bases and J by 3 bases, with 16 bases between them. The CDR3 runs 15 residues. CDR3 sequence reads: CASSGAGDADYEQYF. CDR3 DNA sequence: TGTGCCAGCAGTGGCGCCGGAGACGCCGACTACGAGCAGTACTTC.

This clonotype was seen repeatedly, ten times or more. The genes are TRBV28 and TRBJ2-7; 10 bases are shared with TRBD1. Trimming removed 5 bases from V and 5 bases from J; junction bases left unmatched: 15. The CDR3 has 17 amino acids. Germline CDR1 MDHEN, CDR2 SYDVKM. The CDR3 sequence: CASSTEGDRGLLNEQYF. For the CDR3, the DNA is TGTGCCAGCAGTACCGAAGGCGACAGGGGGCTATTGAACGAGCAGTACTTC.

This clonotype was seen a single time. The chain joins TRBV20-1 to TRBJ2-3; D not resolved. In germline, CDR1 is DFQATT, CDR2 SNEGSKA (reference sequence). V was pared by 5 bases and J by 5 bases, with 23 bases between. The CDR3 extends over 16 amino acids. CDR3 in amino acids: CSALSPEPLHVDTQYF. The CDR3 DNA reads TGCAGTGCTTTGTCCCCTGAGCCCCTCCACGTAGATACGCAGTATTTT.

The chain combines TRBV4-3 with TRBJ2-3, with a weak D call TRBD2 (5 bases). V dropped 0 bases and J dropped 4 bases, with 8 bases sitting between them. CDR1 is LGHNA and CDR2 is YSLEER in the germline V gene. There are 14 residues in the CDR3. The CDR3 nucleotides are TGCGCCAGCAGCCAAGAGAGGGCGGCAGATACGCAGTATTTT. Its protein is CASSQERAADTQYF.

This chain links TRBV10-3 with TRBJ2-1; D ambiguous. Germline lookup yields CDR1 ENHRY and CDR2 SYGVKD. This CDR3 has 13 residues. Trimming took off 3 bases at V and 10 bases at J, with 13 bases between the two ends. The CDR3 sequence: CAISEDLQWEQFF. The CDR3 DNA reads as TGTGCCATCAGTGAAGACCTACAGTGGGAGCAGTTCTTC.

V and J are TRBV7-3 and TRBJ2-3, with TRBD2 identical over 10 bases. Looked up from germline, CDR1 is SGHTA and CDR2 is FQGTGA. This CDR3 comprises 16 residues. Losses at the gene ends were 7 bases for V and 1 base for J; bases not matched to a gene: 8. CDR3 sequence: CASTRASGSGTDTQYF. CDR3 bases: TGTGCCAGCACCAGGGCTAGCGGGAGCGGCACAGATACGCAGTATTTT.

A word on this clonotype: A read error is possible here, since a much larger clone lies one base away. V gene TRBV12-3 or TRBV12-4 combines with J gene TRBJ2-2; unclear D gene. The CDR3 is made up of 11 amino acids. V lost 7 bases to trimming and J lost 3 bases, with 3 bases between them. The CDR3 loop reads CASTYTGELFF. DNA of the CDR3: TGTGCCAGCACCTACACCGGGGAGCTGTTTTTT.

The chain carries TRBV6-5 and TRBJ2-3, with 9 bases matching TRBD2. V shed 0 bases, J shed 4 bases, and the junction held 11 bases outside the gene matches. Germline V lookup: CDR1 MNHEY, CDR2 SVGAGI. The CDR3 has 18 amino acids. The CDR3 DNA sequence: TGTGCCAGCAGTTACTCGGCCATAGCGGGAGTAGCACCAGATACGCAGTATTTT. Amino acids: CASSYSAIAGVAPDTQYF.

This chain connects TRBV6-7 to TRBJ2-5; TRBD1 might be the D (5 bases). TRBV6-7 belongs to the ORF category, with a function that is uncertain. V lost 0 bases to trimming and J lost 2 bases, with 16 bases between them. The CDR3 covers 17 residues. CDR3 in amino acids: CASSYSFVSDKQETQYF. In DNA, the CDR3 is TGTGCCAGCAGTTACTCGTTCGTATCGGACAAACAAGAGACCCAGTACTTC.

This chain connects TRBV20-1 to TRBJ2-1; 12 nucleotides line up with TRBD2. V gave up 3 bases and J gave up 3 bases; unmatched junction bases: 3. The CDR3 runs 15 residues. Germline V lookup: CDR1 DFQATT, CDR2 SNEGSKA (reference sequence). The CDR3 loop is CSARGTSGLYNEQFF. In nucleotides, the CDR3 is TGCAGTGCTAGGGGGACTAGCGGGCTCTACAATGAGCAGTTCTTC.

The chain carries TRBV27 and TRBJ2-3, with 13 bases lining up with TRBD2. CDR1 and CDR2 from the germline V gene are MNHEY and SMNVEV (reference sequence). V was clipped by 3 bases and J by 0 bases; unmatched bases: 3. The length of the CDR3 is 17 residues. In nucleotides, the CDR3 is TGTGCCAGCAGTTTTGGACTAGCGGGAGTGAGCACAGATACGCAGTATTTT. It specifies CASSFGLAGVSTDTQYF.

The chain is built from TRBV11-1 and TRBJ2-1, with 7 bases identical to TRBD1. CDR3 length: 15 amino acids. V lost 1 base and J lost 4; bases outside the gene matches: 4. Germline values: CDR1 SGHAT, CDR2 FQDESV (reference sequence). The CDR3 region has the DNA TGTGCCAGCAGCTTAGTAAGGGGGCCTTACAATGAGCAGTTCTTC. Translating it yields CASSLVRGPYNEQFF.

The chain couples TRBV4-1 to TRBJ1-5; D call uncertain. Trimming stripped 4 bases from V and 4 bases from J, with 8 bases between. CDR1 is MGHRA, CDR2 YSYEKL, per germline. The CDR3 has 13 amino acids. The CDR3 protein is CASSPRENQPQHF. DNA for the CDR3: TGCGCCAGCAGCCCGAGGGAAAATCAGCCCCAGCATTTT.

This chain connects TRBV28 to TRBJ2-7; the D gene is possibly TRBD2 (5 bases). CDR1 and CDR2 (germline): MDHEN, SYDVKM. The CDR3 runs to 14 residues. The ends were cut back, 5 bases at V and 2 bases at J, with 13 bases in the middle. Here the CDR3 reads CASSTSGGPYEQYF. CDR3 bases: TGTGCCAGCAGTACGAGCGGAGGTCCCTACGAGCAGTACTTC.